What follows are 7 T cell receptor beta chains derived from one specimen sequenced in a study of OX40 agonist ivuxolimab in advanced cancers. Libraries were prepared through the immunoSEQ multiplex PCR assay. The clones in this table, taken by TCRdb from immuneACCESS, are in-frame only. Not every clone is retained; where verified, under half of the shortfall comes from an unresolved V gene, and the cause of the rest is unknown. The sample data list more than 65,000 clones, and 89% of these were observed just once. Together, the top ten hold 0.3% to 0.45% of the sample. The sample in question was CD4+ or CD8+ T cells sorted from blood, obtained in a trial of the OX40 agonist ivuxolimab. Every receptor here comes from an adult with an advanced solid tumor such as melanoma, head and neck, liver or kidney cancer.

The CDR3 spells CASSLAGFLAGTTDTQYF. CDR3 DNA: TGTGCCAGCAGCTTAGCAGGCTTCCTAGCGGGGACCACAGATACGCAGTATTTT. The chain is built from TRBV7-6 and TRBJ2-3; TRBD2 matches 9 bases. Germline CDR1 and CDR2: SGHVS and FNYEAQ. The V and J ends lost 0 bases and 2 bases, in that order; junction bases with no gene match: 9. This CDR3 has 18 residues.

The V call is TRBV30, the J call TRBJ2-1; D gene uncertain. V lost 0 bases to trimming and J lost 8 bases, with 5 bases between them. The CDR3 is made up of 11 amino acids. CDR1 GTSNPN and CDR2 SVGIG come from the germline V gene (reference sequence). As DNA, the CDR3 is TGTGCCTGGAGTGTGAACGATGAGCAGTTCTTC. Amino acids: CAWSVNDEQFF.

Points on this clone: A read error may account for a junction end that differs from germline. This sequence joins TRBV13 and TRBJ2-7, with 8 bases identical to TRBD1. The length of the CDR3 is 14 residues. Germline V gene data show CDR1 as PRHDT and CDR2 as FYEKMQ (reference sequence). In DNA form, the CDR3 reads TGTGCCAGCAGCCTAGGACAGGGAATGTACGAGCAGTACTTC. It specifies CASSLGQGMYEQYF.

This clone was seen a handful of times. CDR3 DNA: TGTGCCAGCAGGACGACAGGGCAGAGGGCTGAAGCTTTCTTT. This encodes CASRTTGQRAEAFF. V usage is TRBV5-4 and J usage is TRBJ1-1; 7 positions agree with TRBD1. This CDR3 spans 14 amino acids. V was pared by 5 bases and J by 6 bases, with 10 bases of the junction left unmatched. The V gene's germline CDR1 is SGHNT and CDR2 YYREEE (reference sequence).

This clone appeared a few times. V gene TRBV6-4 combines with J gene TRBJ2-1, with 12 bases lining up with TRBD2. Germline trimming cut 3 bases from V and 7 bases from J; bases unmatched to any gene: 4. The CDR3 spans 15 residues. The germline V gene encodes CDR1 MRHNA and CDR2 SNTAGT. CDR3 amino acids: CASSELAGGQNEQFF. Here the CDR3 DNA reads TGTGCCAGCAGTGAACTAGCGGGAGGTCAGAATGAGCAGTTCTTC.

V is TRBV10-3 and J is TRBJ2-3; 8 nucleotides align to TRBD1. Germline CDR1 is ENHRY and CDR2 is SYGVKD. V shed 4 bases and J 4 bases; nucleotides not matched to a gene: 7. The CDR3 totals 15 residues. CDR3 sequence (DNA): TGTGCCATCAGTGCAGGGGGCCCAGAGTCAGATACGCAGTATTTT. As protein: CAISAGGPESDTQYF.

J is TRBJ2-1 and V is TRBV21-1; the table gives TRBD2 as D, unverified against the DNA. TRBV21-1 is shown as a pseudogene. This CDR3 is 16 amino acids long. The CDR3, as DNA: TGTGCCAGCACCAAGCAGGCGGGTAACTCCTACAATGAGCAGTTCTTC. Its translation: CASTKQAGNSYNEQFF.